What follows describes a single T cell receptor (beta chain). Its matching antigen is unknown. The entry originates in a study of beta chain features in type 1 diabetes. Overall study findings and caveats: Patients with type 1 diabetes showed fewer VDJ junction insertions and more deletions. Since sequencing was performed on cDNA, cells with high TCR expression could be over-represented. The question left open here concerned HLA type influencing TCRB rearrangement. Short templates might get an advantage during PCR, and this would be equal in patients and controls.

Reverse transcribing all isolated RNA meant expressed TCRB transcripts were sequenced. This table comes from immunoSEQ multiplex PCR, and its TCRdb copy is limited to in-frame clones, with some not included. The sample lists some 410,000 clones; more than 11% were seen once. The receptor was derived from a man younger than 40 in good health. The sequencing input was naive CD4+ T cells from blood.

CDR3 loop: CSLKRYKQPQHF. The CDR3 nucleotides are TGCAGCCTTAAGAGATATAAACAGCCCCAGCATTTT. The chain employs TRBV29-1 and TRBJ1-5; no clear D. Germline CDR1 SQVTM, CDR2 ANQGSEA. The CDR3 is 12 amino acids. Trimming removed 8 bases from V and 7 bases from J, with 15 bases in between.